A single sample gave rise to the 23 T cell receptor beta chains below, sequenced in a study of shared clonotypes between healthy human individuals. As defined, naive CD8 cells were CD45RO-negative and positively selected for CCR7, with terminally differentiated effector memory CD45RA+ cells excluded. Here immunoSEQ multiplex PCR was the method, and the copy in TCRdb shows in-frame clones only, minus some. Among over 2 million clones listed, about 95% were seen once. The sequencing sample was made of naive CD8+ T cells sorted from blood. The receptors derive from a man aged 18 to 29 in good health.

The V gene is TRBV13, the J gene TRBJ1-1; D is unclear. The CDR3 is 15 residues long. The germline V and J ends were trimmed by 3 bases and 4 bases, with 15 bases remaining between them. Germline lookup yields CDR1 PRHDT and CDR2 FYEKMQ (reference sequence). Written as DNA, the CDR3 is TGTGCCAGCAGCTTGGACGTCTCAAGCACCACTGAAGCTTTCTTT. It is translated as CASSLDVSSTTEAFF.

The chain's CDR3 is CASSQEEVAEIYEQYF. In DNA form, the CDR3 reads TGCGCCAGCAGCCAAGAGGAGGTGGCAGAAATCTACGAGCAGTACTTC. The rearrangement links TRBV4-3 to TRBJ2-7, with a weak D call TRBD2 (5 bases). The CDR3 has 16 amino acids. CDR1 is LGHNA, CDR2 YSLEER, per germline. Trimming took 0 bases from V and 3 from J, leaving 15 bases between them.

V and J are TRBV2 and TRBJ1-2; D not resolved. The V and J ends lost 7 bases and 4 bases respectively, with 13 bases between them. Germline V gene lookup returns CDR1 SNHLY and CDR2 FYNNEI. The CDR3 covers 13 residues. CDR3 coding DNA: TGTGCCAGCAAGGCCCCGGAGGGCTATGGCTACACCTTC. Protein sequence: CASKAPEGYGYTF.

The gene calls are TRBV5-4 and TRBJ2-7; D perhaps matches TRBD2 (6 bases). Germline V gene sequence: CDR1 SGHNT, CDR2 YYREEE (reference sequence). V was clipped by 4 bases and J by 3 bases, with 14 bases between them. The CDR3 spans 14 residues. The CDR3, as DNA: TGTGCCAGCAGCGATCTGGAGGGATTCTACGAGCAGTACTTC. Residues: CASSDLEGFYEQYF.

The chain recombines TRBV4-2 with TRBJ2-7, with 7 bases lining up with TRBD1. The germline V gene has CDR1 LGHNA and CDR2 YNFKEQ. CDR3 length: 17 residues. V shed 0 bases, J shed 1 base, and the junction held 9 bases outside the gene matches. The CDR3 here is CASSQEEGTDGSYEQYF. Here the CDR3 DNA reads TGTGCCAGCAGCCAAGAGGAAGGGACAGATGGGTCCTACGAGCAGTACTTC.

Points on this clone: Other DNA sequences in the same sample also yield this CDR3. The CDR3 DNA sequence: TGTGCCAGCAGCCTGGGGACAGGCGACGCTTATGGCTACACCTTC. It is translated as CASSLGTGDAYGYTF. The chain combines TRBV7-9 with TRBJ1-2; 8 bases map to TRBD1. After removal of 5 bases from V and 5 bases from J, the junction contained 10 bases not matched to a gene. Germline V gene sequence: CDR1 SEHNR, CDR2 FQNEAQ (reference sequence). CDR3 length: 15 amino acids.

The chain combines TRBV7-9 with TRBJ1-1; tentatively, D is TRBD1 (6 bases). Germline CDR1 and CDR2: SEHNR and FQNEAQ (reference sequence). Trimming left V 4 bases short and J 1 base short, with 10 bases between. CDR3 size: 14 residues. CDR3 in amino acids: CASSSSDRNTEAFF. CDR3 bases: TGTGCCAGCAGCTCTTCGGACAGGAACACTGAAGCTTTCTTT.

This clone has more than one count but fewer than ten. DNA of the CDR3: TGTGCCAGCATGACATCCACTGAAGCTTTCTTT. It translates to CASMTSTEAFF. This chain links TRBV2 with TRBJ1-1, with D unclear. The CDR3 is 11 amino acids. Trimming stripped 7 bases from V and 4 bases from J, with 7 bases between. The germline CDR1 and CDR2 sequences are SNHLY and FYNNEI.

This chain joins TRBV2 and TRBJ2-7; D is tentatively TRBD1 or TRBD2 (6 bases each). Germline V gives CDR1 SNHLY, CDR2 FYNNEI. Trimming left V 7 bases short and J 0 bases short, with 16 bases between. CDR3 length: 15 amino acids. The CDR3 loop reads CASIEGDWSSYEQYF. In DNA, the CDR3 is TGTGCCAGCATCGAGGGGGACTGGAGCTCCTACGAGCAGTACTTC.

A word on this clone: Different DNA sequences within this sample yield the same CDR3. The chain couples TRBV19 to TRBJ2-1; 15 positions match TRBD2. There are 17 residues in the CDR3. V lost 3 bases to trimming and J lost 5 bases; unmatched junction nucleotides: 5. Germline CDR1 LNHDA, CDR2 SQIVND (reference sequence). CDR3 region: CASSIVGLAGGDNEQFF. As DNA, the CDR3 is TGTGCCAGTAGTATTGTCGGACTAGCGGGAGGGGACAATGAGCAGTTCTTC.

This clone was seen once. The V call is TRBV5-1, the J call TRBJ1-1, with D perhaps TRBD1 (6 bases). Trimming removed 4 bases at V and 3 bases at J, with 13 bases between. The CDR3 loop spans 14 amino acids. CDR1 is SGHRS and CDR2 is YFSETQ in the germline V gene. In DNA form, the CDR3 reads TGCGCCAGCAGCCTTGGGGGGCTGTACACTGAAGCTTTCTTT. Translated, it gives CASSLGGLYTEAFF. Looking up the rest from reference TRBV5-1 and TRBJ1-1 gives the full variable domain: KAGVTQTPRYLIKTRGQQVTLSCSPISGHRSVSWYQQTPGQGLQFLFEYFSETQRNKGNFPGRFSGRQFSNSRSEMNVSTLELGDSALYLCASSLGGLYTEAFFGQGTRLTVV.

The V and J genes are TRBV7-9 and TRBJ2-3, with 9 bases fitting TRBD2. Trimming removed 5 bases from V and 4 bases from J; junction bases left unmatched: 7. The CDR3 extends over 15 amino acids. Germline V gene sequence: CDR1 SEHNR, CDR2 FQNEAQ (reference sequence). The CDR3 DNA sequence: TGTGCCAGCAGCCCGAGACTAGCGGACCCAGATACGCAGTATTTT. Translated, it gives CASSPRLADPDTQYF.

The V gene is TRBV11-2, the J gene TRBJ2-7; 12 bases are shared with TRBD1. V dropped 1 base and J dropped 5; count of bases not matched to a gene: 3. The CDR3 runs 15 residues. Germline CDR1 reads SGHAT; CDR2 reads FQNNGV. Here the CDR3 DNA reads TGTGCCAGCAGCTTAGTAGGGACAGGGGGCAACGAGCAGTACTTC. Translation gives CASSLVGTGGNEQYF.

V and J are TRBV4-3 and TRBJ1-2; D gene unclear. Trimming removed 0 bases at V and 0 bases at J, with 14 bases between. Germline CDR1 LGHNA, CDR2 YSLEER. This CDR3 has 17 residues. CDR3 loop: CASSQDEAINSNYGYTF. CDR3 coding DNA: TGCGCCAGCAGCCAAGATGAAGCAATAAACTCTAACTATGGCTACACCTTC.

This chain links TRBV5-1 with TRBJ2-7; a possible D gene is TRBD2 (6 bases). V was trimmed by 6 bases and J by 2 bases, leaving 15 bases between them. The CDR3 consists of 14 residues. Germline CDR1 reads SGHRS; CDR2 reads YFSETQ. CDR3 in DNA: TGCGCCAGCACAGCAGCGGGCGAAGCCTACGAGCAGTACTTC. This codes for CASTAAGEAYEQYF.

This chain connects TRBV5-1 to TRBJ2-1, with 9 positions matching TRBD2. V shed 5 bases and J 3 bases; nucleotides not matched to a gene: 9. The CDR3 length is 16 residues. The germline CDR1 and CDR2 sequences are SGHRS and YFSETQ. The CDR3 nucleotides are TGCGCCAGCAGTCTCATCGGACTAGCGAACTACAATGAGCAGTTCTTC. It is translated as CASSLIGLANYNEQFF.

This sequence joins TRBV4-2 and TRBJ2-1, with D perhaps matching TRBD1 or TRBD2 (6 bases each). The germline V gene has CDR1 LGHNA and CDR2 YNFKEQ. This CDR3 comprises 17 residues. Trimming left V 3 bases short and J 6 bases short, with 21 bases between. CDR3 region: CASSHPVEGGYFNEQFF. The CDR3 DNA follows: TGTGCCAGCAGCCACCCCGTGGAGGGGGGCTATTTCAATGAGCAGTTCTTC.

To note about this clone: The sample has other DNA sequences that encode this CDR3 too. Written as DNA, the CDR3 is TGTGCCAGCAGTTACGGACAGTCTGAAGCTTTCTTT. Its protein is CASSYGQSEAFF. The chain is built from TRBV6-6 and TRBJ1-1; a weak D match, TRBD1 (6 bases). This CDR3 contains 12 residues. Germline assignment: CDR1 MNHNY and CDR2 SVGAGI (reference sequence). V lost 2 bases and J 6 bases, leaving 7 bases between the germline ends.

Points on this clone: Other DNA sequences from this sample encode an identical CDR3 as well. The chain combines TRBV9 with TRBJ2-7, with D perhaps assigned TRBD1 or TRBD2 (5 bases each). Germline values: CDR1 SGDLS, CDR2 YYNGEE. V was cut by 0 bases and J by 2 bases, with 9 bases left in between. The CDR3 spans 14 residues. This CDR3 is CASSVGGTPYEQYF. CDR3 nucleotides: TGTGCCAGCAGCGTAGGGGGGACCCCCTACGAGCAGTACTTC.

This clone was seen once. Within the sample, other DNA sequences also encode this same CDR3. The V call is TRBV11-2, the J call TRBJ2-5; D call uncertain. The CDR3 extends over 12 amino acids. The germline V and J ends were trimmed by 3 bases and 3 bases, with 5 bases remaining between them. Germline V CDR1 and CDR2: SGHAT, FQNNGV. CDR3 DNA: TGTGCCAGCAGCTTGACGGAAGAGACCCAGTACTTC. Translated: CASSLTEETQYF.

J is TRBJ2-7 and V is TRBV4-3; D is undetermined. This CDR3 comprises 18 residues. Germline lookup yields CDR1 LGHNA and CDR2 YSLEER. V lost 0 bases and J 4 bases, leaving 22 bases between the germline ends. Written as DNA, the CDR3 is TGCGCCAGCAGCCAAGATCGTCCCATCCGGACCGACCATTACGAGCAGTACTTC. Amino acids: CASSQDRPIRTDHYEQYF.

This chain links TRBV19 with TRBJ1-1, with unresolved D. The germline V gene has CDR1 LNHDA and CDR2 SQIVND (reference sequence). The CDR3 is 12 residues long. The germline V and J ends were trimmed by 9 bases and 1 base, with 9 bases remaining between them. CDR3 DNA sequence: TGTGCCAGGAGGACGGAGAACACTGAAGCTTTCTTT. Translated, it gives CARRTENTEAFF.

V and J are TRBV19 and TRBJ2-7; 8 nucleotides line up with TRBD1. Germline V CDR1 and CDR2: LNHDA, SQIVND (reference sequence). V lost 6 bases, J lost 5 bases, and 9 bases stayed unmatched. The CDR3 has 14 amino acids. CDR3 coding DNA: TGTGCCAGTAGACTACAGGGGGGAACGGACGAGCAGTACTTC. As protein: CASRLQGGTDEQYF.